These T cell receptor beta chains were read from a single sample in a study of blood T cell repertoires in COVID-19. This table comes from immunoSEQ multiplex PCR, and its TCRdb copy is limited to in-frame clones, with some not included. The sample comprises around 82,000 clones, 75% to 90% of which are singletons, and around 12% rests with the top ten. The material sequenced was peripheral blood. The receptor set was obtained from a man between 65 and 80 years old with active or convalescent COVID-19. Each CDR3 is given with its conserved first and last residue.

v_call cdr3_aa
TRBV4-1 CASSQAGNSNQPQHF
TRBV7-9 CASSLVTGTPETQYF
TRBV30 CAWRQNPGHKVCTF
TRBV7-6 CASSLQESSTEAFF
TRBV5-5 CASSSTGTGGFSYNSPLHF
TRBV6-5 CASRQGDGANVLTF
TRBV6-2/TRBV6-3 CASSYRGPSPLHF
TRBV5-4 CASSSGTSRQETQYF
TRBV27 CASTLTGTPNTEAFF
TRBV4-2 CASSQDRYTGGTEAFF
TRBV11-2 CASSSGLREQYF
TRBV6-5 CASSKQPGPTEAFF
TRBV7-2 CASSLGTVLYEQYF
TRBV5-6 CASSSGGTGVYGYTF
TRBV5-1 CASSTGTFGDGYTF
TRBV6-1 CASREGLLYGYTF
TRBV10-3 CAISPQDYGYTF
TRBV2 CASNYGGSYNSPLHF
TRBV25-1 CASSGVAGGYEQYF
TRBV13 CASSLGRGGLRDTQYF
TRBV7-2 CASSLQQGSEKLFF
TRBV27 CASSSTGTESYYGYTF
TRBV6-5 CASSYSRTGVNTEAFF
TRBV5-1 CASSFSVGGSRTEAFF
TRBV12-3/TRBV12-4 CASSLTGVGYTF
TRBV24-1 CATSDFGRVGDTQYF
TRBV9 CASSVVDRGYGYTF
TRBV18 CASSHQAGRAGEKLFF
TRBV6-6 CASSYQEDRGEAFF
TRBV29-1 CSVGRGNTGELFF
TRBV18 CASSPTSGSTEAFF
TRBV6-4 CASSVGLAGGPSSYNEQFF
TRBV9 CASSGGNQPQHF
TRBV7-2 CASSLLAGGLGETQYF
TRBV6-5 CASSNTGHLVYGYTF
TRBV2 CASSEGRGFGYTF
TRBV27 CASRQGVHQPQHF
TRBV4-3 CASSDSSDEQFF
TRBV21-1 CASSKRQGTFYGYTF
TRBV10-3 CAISRDTNYGYTF
TRBV7-9 CASSLWRAPGTSHTGELFF
TRBV29-1 CSVDRGYDYGYTF
TRBV6-6 CATSRGASNYGYTF
TRBV5-1 CASSVGQGLLNSPLHF
TRBV4-2 CASSSPTRGLNSPLHF
TRBV19 CASSYRDTQEAFF
TRBV11-3 CASSPGAVQETQYF
TRBV6-5 CASSYMQGWWRGYTF